This T cell receptor (beta chain) was found in a study of blood T cell repertoires in COVID-19. Produced via immunoSEQ multiplex PCR; TCRdb's table is partial and in-frame only. The sample consists of 35,000 to 50,000 clones, approximately 88% of them appearing once. This clone showed up just once. The CDR3 has 14 amino acids. Germline lookup yields CDR1 SGHTA and CDR2 FQGTGA. Between the trimmed V and J ends, which lost 2 bases and 3 bases, there was a span of 8 bases. Specimen: peripheral blood. This sequence joins TRBV7-3 and TRBJ1-3; D is undetermined. The origin of this receptor is a woman aged 40 to 50 with acute or convalescent COVID-19. The CDR3 reads CASSLEGRGNTIYF. The CDR3 coding sequence is TGTGCCAGCAGCTTAGAGGGCCGTGGAAACACCATATATTTT.